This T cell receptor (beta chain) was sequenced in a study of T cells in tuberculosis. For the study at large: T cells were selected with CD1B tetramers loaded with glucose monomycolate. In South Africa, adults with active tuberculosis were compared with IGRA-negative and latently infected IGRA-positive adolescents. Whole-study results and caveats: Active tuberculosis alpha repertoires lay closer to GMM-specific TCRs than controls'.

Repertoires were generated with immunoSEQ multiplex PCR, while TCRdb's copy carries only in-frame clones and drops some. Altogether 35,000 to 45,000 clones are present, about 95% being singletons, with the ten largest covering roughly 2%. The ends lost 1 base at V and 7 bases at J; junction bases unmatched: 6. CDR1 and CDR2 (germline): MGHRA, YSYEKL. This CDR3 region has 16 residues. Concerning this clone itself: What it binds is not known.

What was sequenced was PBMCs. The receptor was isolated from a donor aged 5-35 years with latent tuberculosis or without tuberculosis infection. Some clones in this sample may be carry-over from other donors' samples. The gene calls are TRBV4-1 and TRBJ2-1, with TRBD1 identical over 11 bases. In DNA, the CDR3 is TGCGCCAGCAGCCAAGCCCTGGGACAGGGGGGGAATGAGCAGTTCTTC. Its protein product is CASSQALGQGGNEQFF.